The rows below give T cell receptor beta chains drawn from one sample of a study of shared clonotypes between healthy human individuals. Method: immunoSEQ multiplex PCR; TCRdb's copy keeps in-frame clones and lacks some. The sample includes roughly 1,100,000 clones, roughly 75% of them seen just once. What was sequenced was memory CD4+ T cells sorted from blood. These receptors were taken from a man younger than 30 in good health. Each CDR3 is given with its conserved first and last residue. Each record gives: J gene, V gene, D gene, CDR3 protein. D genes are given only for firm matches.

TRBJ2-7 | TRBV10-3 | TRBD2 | CAISEGTSGSYEQYF
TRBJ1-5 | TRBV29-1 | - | CSVEPGSNQPQHF
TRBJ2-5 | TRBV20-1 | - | CSGGQKETQYF
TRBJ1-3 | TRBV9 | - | CASSQGSGNTIYF
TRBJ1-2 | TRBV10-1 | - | CASSVSDYGYTF
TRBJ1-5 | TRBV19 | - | CASSMVSSSNQPQHF
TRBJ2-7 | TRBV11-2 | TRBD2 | CASSPGFSGRQDEQYF
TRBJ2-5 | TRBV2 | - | CAGGGQETQYF
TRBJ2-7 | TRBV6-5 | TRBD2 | CASGTGTRLYEQYF
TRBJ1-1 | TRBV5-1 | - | CASSLAAGRGTEAFF
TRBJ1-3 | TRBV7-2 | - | CASSLARPDRSGNTIYF
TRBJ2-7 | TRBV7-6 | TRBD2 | CASSLLLAGGEQYF
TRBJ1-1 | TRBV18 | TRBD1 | CASSSTGGNEAFF
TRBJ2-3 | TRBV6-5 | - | CASSYGRQGGTDTQYF
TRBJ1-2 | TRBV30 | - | CAWEPGSGFGYTF
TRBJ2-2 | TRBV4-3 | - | CASSRSPNTGELFF
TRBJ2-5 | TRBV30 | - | CAWDWELGTQYF
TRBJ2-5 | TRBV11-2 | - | CASSLALGTVRETQYF
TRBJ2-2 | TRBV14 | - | CASSQVAGAGELFF
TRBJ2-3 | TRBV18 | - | CASSRTVSPTDTQYF
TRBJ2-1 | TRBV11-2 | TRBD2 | CASSLRVFAGGNYNEQFF
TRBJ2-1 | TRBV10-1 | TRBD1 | CASTWRAGGDEQFF
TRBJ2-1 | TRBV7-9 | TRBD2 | CASSPPGLAGGPEQFF
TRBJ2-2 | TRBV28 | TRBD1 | CASSISDRGGGELFF
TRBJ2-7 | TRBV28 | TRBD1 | CATRDRVYEQYF
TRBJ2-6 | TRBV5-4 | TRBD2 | CASSPGGAGANVLTF
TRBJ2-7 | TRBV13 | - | CASSQGAGSGNEQYF
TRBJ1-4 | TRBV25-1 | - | CASSESGGRSGEKLFF
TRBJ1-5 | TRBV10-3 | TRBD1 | CASRTGLNQPQHF
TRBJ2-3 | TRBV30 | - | CAWRPGGGADTQYF
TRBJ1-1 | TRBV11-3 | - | CASSLRPGEVRPEAFF
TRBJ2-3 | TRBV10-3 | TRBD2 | CAISEGLAGGTDTQYF
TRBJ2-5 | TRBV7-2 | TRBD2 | CASSPPTKAGGRWQETQYF
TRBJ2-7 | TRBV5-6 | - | CASSLSAGVNHEQYF
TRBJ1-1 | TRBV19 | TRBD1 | CASRGQGASAFF
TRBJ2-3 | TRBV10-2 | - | CASSEPQGTQYF
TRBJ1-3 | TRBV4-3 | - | CASSQGFGGGTGNTIYF
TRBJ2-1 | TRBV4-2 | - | CASSQDLDDEQFF
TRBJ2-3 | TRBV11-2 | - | CASSSQGGYSTDTQYF
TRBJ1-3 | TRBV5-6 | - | CASSLEPSGNTIYF
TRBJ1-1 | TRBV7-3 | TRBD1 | CASSFPGDRGNTEAFF
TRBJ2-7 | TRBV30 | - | CAWTFPQGYEQYF
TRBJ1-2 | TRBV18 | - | CASSQMDGYGYTF
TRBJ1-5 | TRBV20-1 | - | CSASGNQPQHF
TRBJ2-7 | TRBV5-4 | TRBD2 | CASSFAGLAVEQYF
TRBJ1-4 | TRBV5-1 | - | CASSPNRGSNEKLFF
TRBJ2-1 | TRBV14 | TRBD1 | CASSQTHAPGQFYNEQFF
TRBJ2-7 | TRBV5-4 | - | CASRPSYEQYF
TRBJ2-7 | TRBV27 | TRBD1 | CASRLSGTGSYF
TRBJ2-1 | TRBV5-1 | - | CASSFRINIGNEQFF
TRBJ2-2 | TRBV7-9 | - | CASSRFYTGELFF
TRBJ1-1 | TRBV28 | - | CASSVSGRAEAFF
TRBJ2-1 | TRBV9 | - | CASSVSRGAVYNEQFF
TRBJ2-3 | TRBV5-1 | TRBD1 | CASRTGAPDTQYF
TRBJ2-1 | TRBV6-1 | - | CASSSGNVYNEQFF
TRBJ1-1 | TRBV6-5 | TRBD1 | CASSHPGGNEAFF
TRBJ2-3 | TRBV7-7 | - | CASSLGRTDTQYF